Shown below are 3 T cell receptor beta chains from a single sample sequenced in a study of blood T cell repertoires in COVID-19. Data came from immunoSEQ multiplex PCR; TCRdb stores just in-frame clones and leaves some out. This table holds approximately 210,000 clones, 84% found once. Sequencing used peripheral blood. These receptors originate from a woman in her forties or fifties with active or convalescent COVID-19.

The CDR3 loop reads CSVELNYGYTF. DNA for the CDR3: TGCAGCGTTGAACTTAACTATGGCTACACCTTC. The rearrangement links TRBV29-1 to TRBJ1-2, with D unclear. The V end lost 2 bases, the J end lost 1 base, and 2 bases lay between the germline ends. This CDR3 has 11 amino acids. Germline V gives CDR1 SQVTM, CDR2 ANQGSEA.

This chain joins TRBV4-1 and TRBJ1-4; 9 nucleotides agree with TRBD1. CDR1 and CDR2 (germline): MGHRA, YSYEKL. This CDR3 has 17 residues. The V and J ends lost 5 bases and 5 bases, in that order; junction bases with no gene match: 12. DNA for the CDR3: TGCGCCAGCAGCAAACAGGGGGCGCAGCCTTTAAATGAAAAACTGTTTTTT. It is translated as CASSKQGAQPLNEKLFF.

V is TRBV24-1 and J is TRBJ1-5, with a possible D match to TRBD1 (5 bases). Germline V gene data show CDR1 as KGHDR and CDR2 as SFDVKD. V was shortened by 5 bases and J by 6 bases, with 7 bases between the two germline ends. This CDR3 has 12 amino acids. The CDR3 spells CATSARGQPQHF. The CDR3 DNA reads TGTGCCACCAGTGCTAGGGGTCAGCCCCAGCATTTT.